The rows below give T cell receptor beta chains drawn from one sample of a study of memory CD4+ T cells and cytomegalovirus serostatus. Here immunoSEQ multiplex PCR was the method, and the copy in TCRdb shows in-frame clones only, minus some. This sample has under 55,000 clones; around 83% occur once, and the top ten carry about 1.5%. The sequenced sample consisted of memory CD4+ T cells from blood. These receptors originate from an adult in good health and CMV-seropositive. Both conserved end residues are part of each CDR3. The D gene is left open where the match is weak. Size values are once, few and many counts, or a class for expanded clones, and some rows have none.

TRBV14,19,-,TRBJ2-6,-,TGTGCCAGCAGCCCCCCGAGGTGGGGGGTAGACTCTGGGGCCAACGTCCTGACTTTC,CASSPPRWGVDSGANVLTF
TRBV6-6,12,-,TRBJ1-1,-,TGTGCCAGCAGAAAGTGGGGCACTGAAGCTTTCTTT,CASRKWGTEAFF
TRBV6-1,18,TRBD1,TRBJ1-2,few,TGTGCCAGCAGTGCTCCGGGACAGGGGGCCCTAACAAACTATGGCTACACCTTC,CASSAPGQGALTNYGYTF
TRBV25-1,18,TRBD2,TRBJ2-1,-,TGTGCCAGCAGTTCAAACCCAACGACTAGCGGGACTCACAATGAGCAGTTCTTC,CASSSNPTTSGTHNEQFF
TRBV28,12,-,TRBJ1-5,-,TGTGCCAGCAGTCGCTCACCGTCGCCCCAGCATTTT,CASSRSPSPQHF
TRBV15,14,-,TRBJ1-1,once,TGTGCCACCAGCCCGACAGTTATGAGTACTGAAGCTTTCTTT,CATSPTVMSTEAFF
TRBV28,14,-,TRBJ2-3,-,TGTGCCAGCAGTTTGAGTCCCCCCACAGATACGCAGTATTTT,CASSLSPPTDTQYF
TRBV28,13,TRBD1,TRBJ2-5,-,TGTGCCAGCAGTATAACAGGGGCGGGGACCCAGTACTTC,CASSITGAGTQYF
TRBV4-2,16,TRBD2,TRBJ2-1,-,TGTGCCAGCAGCCGGACTAGCGGGGGAACCTACAATGAGCAGTTCTTC,CASSRTSGGTYNEQFF
TRBV11-3,13,-,TRBJ2-1,-,TGTGCCAGCAGCTCGGCATACGAGGGAGAGCAGTTCTTC,CASSSAYEGEQFF
TRBV27,15,TRBD1,TRBJ1-1,few,TGTGCCAGCAGAGAAATGACAGGGAGGAACACTGAAGCTTTCTTT,CASREMTGRNTEAFF
TRBV4-1,14,-,TRBJ2-5,once,TGCGCCAGCAGCCAAGATCGGGTCCAAGAGACCCAGTACTTC,CASSQDRVQETQYF
TRBV5-1,16,-,TRBJ2-7,-,TGCGCCAGCAGCTTGGCCTCCGTTTCAACCCCCTACGAGCAGTACTTC,CASSLASVSTPYEQYF
TRBV14,13,-,TRBJ2-1,once,TGTGCCAGCAGCCAAGGACGCCTTTGGGGGCAGTTCTTC,CASSQGRLWGQFF
TRBV1,23,-,TRBJ1-6,-,TGCACCAGCAGCCAAGATCTAGAAGGGGTCAGGGGATGGAGGGGCTCCTATAATTCACCCCTCCACTTT,CTSSQDLEGVRGWRGSYNSPLHF
TRBV11-3,13,-,TRBJ1-1,-,TGTGCCAGCAGCTTAAGCGGGGACACTGAAGCTTTCTTT,CASSLSGDTEAFF
TRBV18,14,-,TRBJ2-7,-,TGTGCCAGCTCACCACTGCAGGACTCCTACGAGCAGTACTTC,CASSPLQDSYEQYF
TRBV18,14,-,TRBJ1-1,few,TGTGCCAGCTCACCAAACAAGCTGAACACTGAAGCTTTCTTT,CASSPNKLNTEAFF
TRBV27,15,TRBD2,TRBJ2-7,-,TGTGCCACCAAATCCAGGGAGGGGAATTCCTACGAGCAGTACTTC,CATKSREGNSYEQYF
TRBV5-5,16,-,TRBJ1-1,-,TGTGCCAGCAGCTTACAGGGCGTCCCCATGAACACTGAAGCTTTCTTT,CASSLQGVPMNTEAFF
TRBV5-1,13,-,TRBJ2-7,-,TGCGCCAGCAGCTTGACCCTCTCCTACGAGCAGTACTTC,CASSLTLSYEQYF
TRBV4-1,14,TRBD1,TRBJ1-2,-,TGCGCCAGCAGCCAGATACAGGGGGCGAGAGGCTACACCTTC,CASSQIQGARGYTF
TRBV19,13,-,TRBJ2-7,few,TGTGCCAGTAGTAGGGCCTTTACCTACGAGCAGTACTTC,CASSRAFTYEQYF
TRBV27,19,-,TRBJ2-1,-,TGTGCCAGCAGTCTCTACAAGCCGGGACTCCGCTTTGTGGGCGATGAGCAGTTCTTC,CASSLYKPGLRFVGDEQFF
TRBV5-4,13,-,TRBJ2-3,-,TGTGCCAGCAGCTTAGACAGCACAGATACGCAGTATTTT,CASSLDSTDTQYF
TRBV19,15,TRBD1,TRBJ1-2,-,TGTGCCAGTACCCTCCAGGAGCGACAGGGGCGAGGCTACACCTTC,CASTLQERQGRGYTF
TRBV30,13,-,TRBJ1-1,-,TGTGCCTGGACAGTAGGGGGGAACACTGAAGCTTTCTTT,CAWTVGGNTEAFF
TRBV27,14,-,TRBJ2-3,-,TGTGCCAGCAGTAGCAGGACTAGCACAGATACGCAGTATTTT,CASSSRTSTDTQYF